This passage covers 17 T cell receptor beta chains from one sample sequenced in a study of T cells in Graves' hyperthyroidism and ophthalmopathy. The CDR3 regions of TCR beta were amplified from RNA transcripts. HTBI primers were used for first-round RT-PCR of the TCR CDR3. TCRdb independently ran MiXCR on the multiplex PCR reads; one entry per CDR3 protein. The table records around 520,000 distinct CDR3 sequences, 13% to 15% of them present only once. The specimen was blood. The receptors here all came from a woman aged 18-29 years with Graves' hyperthyroidism.

The table lists this clonotype with many counts. This chain connects TRBV2 to TRBJ2-3; no firm D call. V lost 11 bases and J lost 7, with 10 bases in between. The CDR3 runs to 10 residues. CDR1 and CDR2 (germline): SNHLY, FYNNEI. The CDR3 DNA is TGTGCCCTACCCCCTTATACGCAGTATTTT. It translates to CALPPYTQYF.

This clonotype occurred many times. CDR3 residues: CSARGGWNQPQHF. CDR3 nucleotide sequence: TGCAGTGCTCGAGGGGGTTGGAATCAGCCCCAGCATTTT. The chain is built from TRBV20-1 and TRBJ1-5, with D possibly being TRBD1 (6 bases). The CDR3 has 13 amino acids. Germline lookup yields CDR1 DFQATT and CDR2 SNEGSKA (reference sequence). V was pared by 5 bases and J by 4 bases, with 12 bases between.

In its sample, this clonotype was seen many times. CDR3 DNA: TGTGCCAGCAGTGAATTGTCCCGGACAGCCGGTGGCTACACCTTC. Amino acid sequence: CASSELSRTAGGYTF. V gene TRBV6-1 combines with J gene TRBJ1-2; possibly TRBD1 for D (6 bases). V was trimmed by 2 bases and J by 7 bases, leaving 17 bases between them. CDR1 is MNHNS, CDR2 SASEGT, per germline. The CDR3 length is 15 residues.

This clonotype was observed at least ten times. The V call is TRBV25-1, the J call TRBJ1-2; TRBD1 matches 7 bases. The CDR3 is 14 amino acids. The V gene's germline CDR1 is MGHDK and CDR2 SYGVNS. The V gene end was trimmed by 5 bases and the J gene end by 8 bases; junction bases not matched to a gene: 11. CDR3 sequence: CASSTRGRGRGYTF. The DNA of the CDR3 is TGTGCCAGCAGTACCCGTGGGAGGGGGCGAGGCTACACCTTC.

This rearrangement joins TRBV6-1 to TRBJ2-7; the D gene is possibly TRBD2 (5 bases). This CDR3 has 16 residues. V was trimmed by 4 bases and J by 1 base, leaving 17 bases between them. Per germline, CDR1 MNHNS and CDR2 SASEGT. The CDR3 reads CASSVSAGGPSYEQYF. DNA for the CDR3: TGTGCCAGCAGTGTGTCCGCAGGCGGGCCTTCCTACGAGCAGTACTTC.

Many counts were recorded for this clonotype. The chain joins TRBV28 to TRBJ1-5; D ambiguous. CDR1 is MDHEN, CDR2 SYDVKM, per germline. Trimming shortened V by 8 bases and J by 4 bases, and 9 bases separated the two germline ends. This CDR3 region has 12 residues. DNA of the CDR3: TGTGCCAGCCAGGTGGGGAATCAGCCCCAGCATTTT. As protein: CASQVGNQPQHF.

This clonotype was seen at least ten times. This chain uses TRBV11-3 with TRBJ2-7; 7 bases map to TRBD1. V dropped 5 bases and J dropped 3; count of bases not matched to a gene: 7. Germline CDR1 reads SGHNT; CDR2 reads YENEEA. The CDR3 has 14 residues. Here the CDR3 reads CASSTRTGYYEQYF. The CDR3 coding sequence is TGTGCCAGCAGCACCCGGACAGGTTACTACGAGCAGTACTTC.

The chain uses TRBV6-5 and TRBJ2-7; TRBD2 matches 8 bases. The V segment lost 0 bases and the J segment 3 bases; nucleotides outside the gene matches: 7. Germline values: CDR1 MNHEY, CDR2 SVGAGI. There are 16 residues in the CDR3. The CDR3 sequence is CASSYSSGSSSYEQYV. For the CDR3, the DNA is TGTGCCAGCAGTTACTCAAGCGGGAGTAGTAGCTACGAGCAGTACGTC.

Concerning this clonotype: A much bigger clone sits one base away, suggesting this may be a read error. The V call is TRBV6-9, the J call TRBJ1-1, with D perhaps TRBD1 (5 bases). The CDR3 extends over 14 amino acids. From germline, CDR1 is MNHGY and CDR2 SVAAGI. DNA for the CDR3: TGTGCCAGCAGTTACGGGGCGAGTCCAGCCGAAGCTTTATTT. Its translation: CASSYGASPAEALF.

This clonotype was detected only a few times. The genes are TRBV4-1 and TRBJ1-2; no clear D. The ends were cut back, 1 base at V and 4 bases at J, with 13 bases in the middle. CDR1 is MGHRA, CDR2 YSYEKL, per germline. CDR3 length: 15 amino acids. This chain's CDR3 is CASSQGQDIGYGYTF. In DNA, the CDR3 is TGCGCCAGCAGCCAAGGGCAGGATATCGGCTATGGCTACACCTTC.

This clonotype was recorded at least ten times. The chain is built from TRBV27 and TRBJ2-5; D remains ambiguous. Deletions cut 5 bases from V and 5 bases from J, with 15 bases between. The CDR3 loop spans 14 amino acids. Germline V gene lookup returns CDR1 MNHEY and CDR2 SMNVEV (reference sequence). CDR3 sequence (DNA): TGTGCCAGCAGTCCGGCTCTATCTCGGGAGACCCAGTACTTC. Translation gives CASSPALSRETQYF.

In its sample, this clonotype was seen many times. The V and J genes are TRBV5-6 and TRBJ2-7; 7 nucleotides line up with TRBD1. V was pared by 4 bases and J by 0 bases, with 7 bases of the junction left unmatched. The length of the CDR3 is 15 residues. The germline V gene encodes CDR1 SGHDT and CDR2 YYEEEE. The CDR3 is CASSARDRSSYEQYV. As DNA, the CDR3 is TGTGCCAGCAGCGCCCGGGACAGAAGCTCCTACGAGCAGTACGTC.

This clonotype has just a few counts. The chain is built from TRBV5-1 and TRBJ2-3, with 10 positions matching TRBD2. The CDR3 length is 14 residues. V shed 6 bases, J shed 5 bases, and the junction held 6 bases outside the gene matches. Germline values: CDR1 SGHRS, CDR2 YFSETQ. The DNA of the CDR3 is TGCGCCAGCAAGGTAGCGGGAGGCCGAGATACGCAGTATTTT. Translated: CASKVAGGRDTQYF. The whole variable domain, filled in from reference TRBV5-1 and TRBJ2-3, reads KAGVTQTPRYLIKTRGQQVTLSCSPISGHRSVSWYQQTPGQGLQFLFEYFSETQRNKGNFPGRFSGRQFSNSRSEMNVSTLELGDSALYLCASKVAGGRDTQYFGPGTRLTVL.

The table lists this clonotype with many counts. V and J are TRBV12-3 or TRBV12-4 and TRBJ2-7; D is possibly TRBD1 (5 bases). Trimming stripped 6 bases from V and 3 bases from J, with 9 bases between. The CDR3 has 12 residues. The CDR3 is CASSKQDYEQYF. CDR3 in DNA: TGTGCCAGCAGCAAACAGGACTACGAGCAGTACTTC.

The table lists this clonotype with many counts. The V gene is TRBV24-1, the J gene TRBJ2-5, with 9 bases identical to TRBD2. The CDR3 totals 16 residues. Germline V CDR1 and CDR2: KGHDR, SFDVKD. Losses at the gene ends were 0 bases for V and 5 bases for J; bases not matched to a gene: 6. In nucleotides, the CDR3 is TGTGCCACCAGTGATTTGGCTAGCGGGATAAGTGAGACCCAGTACTTC. It codes for CATSDLASGISETQYF.

This clonotype was detected many times. The chain employs TRBV11-2 and TRBJ2-1; D remains unclear. The germline V gene has CDR1 SGHAT and CDR2 FQNNGV. The CDR3 contains 12 residues. Trimming removed 1 base from V and 15 bases from J, with 13 bases in between. Here the CDR3 DNA reads TGTGCCAGCAGCTTAGTAGCCGGTGTGCGGTTCTTC. Translated, it gives CASSLVAGVRFF.

This clonotype showed up many times. This chain joins TRBV30 and TRBJ2-1; 7 bases are shared with TRBD2. Germline V gene data show CDR1 as GTSNPN and CDR2 as SVGIG (reference sequence). The V and J ends lost 5 bases and 8 bases, in that order; junction bases with no gene match: 12. The length of the CDR3 is 14 residues. In nucleotides, the CDR3 is TGTGCCTGGTTCGTACTGAGGACTAGTTATGAGCAGTTCTTC. This gives the protein CAWFVLRTSYEQFF.